This T cell receptor (beta chain) was identified in a study of control samples from healthy donors and cancer patients. Sequencing used immunoSEQ multiplex PCR; TCRdb keeps in-frame clones, though not all of them. Of around 170,000 clones listed, 80% to 90% are singletons. The CDR3 has 15 amino acids. J lost 2 bases, V lost 2 bases, and 4 bases had no gene match. CDR1 is SGDLS, CDR2 YYNGEE, per germline. The V gene is TRBV9, the J gene TRBJ2-7; 10 positions match TRBD2. This clonotype was sampled from a woman in her thirties in good health. Sequencing input: blood. The CDR3 loop reads CASSVTSGGAYEQYF. CDR3 nucleotides: TGTGCCAGCAGCGTGACCAGCGGGGGGGCCTACGAGCAGTACTTC.